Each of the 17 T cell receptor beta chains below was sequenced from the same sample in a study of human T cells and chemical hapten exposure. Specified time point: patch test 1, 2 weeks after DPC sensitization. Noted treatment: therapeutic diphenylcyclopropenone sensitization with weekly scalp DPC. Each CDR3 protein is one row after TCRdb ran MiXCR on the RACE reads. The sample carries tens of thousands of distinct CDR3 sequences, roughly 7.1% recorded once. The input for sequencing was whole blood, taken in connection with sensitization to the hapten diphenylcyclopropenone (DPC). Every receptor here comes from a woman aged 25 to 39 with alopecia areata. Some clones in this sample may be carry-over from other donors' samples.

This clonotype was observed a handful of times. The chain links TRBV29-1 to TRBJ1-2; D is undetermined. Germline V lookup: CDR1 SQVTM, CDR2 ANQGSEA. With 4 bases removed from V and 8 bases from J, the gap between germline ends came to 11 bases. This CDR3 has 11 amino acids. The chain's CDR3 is CSVVGYWGYTF. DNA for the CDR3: TGCAGCGTTGTTGGGTATTGGGGCTACACCTTC.

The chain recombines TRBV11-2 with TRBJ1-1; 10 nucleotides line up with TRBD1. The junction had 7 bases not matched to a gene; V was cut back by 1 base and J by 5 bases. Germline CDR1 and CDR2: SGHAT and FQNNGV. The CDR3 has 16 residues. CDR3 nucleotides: TGTGCCAGCAGCTTAGTGGGCGGACAGGGGGGTACTGAAGCTTTCTTT. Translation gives CASSLVGGQGGTEAFF.

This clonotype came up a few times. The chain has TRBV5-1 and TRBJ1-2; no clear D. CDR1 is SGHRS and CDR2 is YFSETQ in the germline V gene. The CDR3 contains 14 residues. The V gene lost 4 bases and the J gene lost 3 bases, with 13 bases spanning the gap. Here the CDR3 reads CASSHGMVDYGYTF. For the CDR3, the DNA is TGCGCCAGCAGCCATGGCATGGTGGACTATGGCTACACCTTC. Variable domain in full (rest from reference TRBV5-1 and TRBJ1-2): KAGVTQTPRYLIKTRGQQVTLSCSPISGHRSVSWYQQTPGQGLQFLFEYFSETQRNKGNFPGRFSGRQFSNSRSEMNVSTLELGDSALYLCASSHGMVDYGYTFGSGTRLTVV.

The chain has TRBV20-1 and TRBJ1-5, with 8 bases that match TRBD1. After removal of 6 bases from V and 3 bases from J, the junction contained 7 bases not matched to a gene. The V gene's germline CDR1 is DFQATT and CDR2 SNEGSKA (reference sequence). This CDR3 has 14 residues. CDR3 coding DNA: TGCAGTGCGCAGACAGGGGCAAACAATCAGCCCCAGCATTTT. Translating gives CSAQTGANNQPQHF.

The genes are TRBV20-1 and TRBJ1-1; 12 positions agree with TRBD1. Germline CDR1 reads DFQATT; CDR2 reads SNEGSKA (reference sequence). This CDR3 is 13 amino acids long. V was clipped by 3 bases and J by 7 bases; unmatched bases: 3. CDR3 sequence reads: CSARGQGAGEAFF. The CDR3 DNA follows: TGCAGTGCTAGGGGACAGGGGGCCGGTGAAGCTTTCTTT.

DNA for the CDR3: TGTGCCAGCAGCTCGAACAGGGTGGGCCTGTTTTTT. This codes for CASSSNRVGLFF. The chain recombines TRBV7-2 with TRBJ1-4; possible D gene TRBD1, 6 bases. V gave up 4 bases and J gave up 14 bases, with 14 bases separating them. Looked up from germline, CDR1 is SGHTA and CDR2 is FQGNSA. The CDR3 runs 12 residues.

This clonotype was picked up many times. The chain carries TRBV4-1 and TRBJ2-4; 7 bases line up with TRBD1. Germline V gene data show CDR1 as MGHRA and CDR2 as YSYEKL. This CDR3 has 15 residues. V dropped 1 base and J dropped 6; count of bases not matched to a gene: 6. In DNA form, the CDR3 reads TGCGCCAGCAGCCAAGGCGACAGGGTAATAAACATTCAGTACTTC. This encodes CASSQGDRVINIQYF.

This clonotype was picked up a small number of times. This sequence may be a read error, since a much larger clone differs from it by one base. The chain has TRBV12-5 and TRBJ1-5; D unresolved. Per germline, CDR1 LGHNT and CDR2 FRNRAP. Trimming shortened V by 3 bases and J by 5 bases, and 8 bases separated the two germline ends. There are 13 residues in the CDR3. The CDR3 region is CASGFSGYQPQHF. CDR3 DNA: TGTGCTAGTGGTTTCTCCGGTTATCAGCCCCAGCATTTT.

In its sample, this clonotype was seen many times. The CDR3 region has the DNA TGTGCCAGCGAGGGACAGGGGAATCAGCCCCAGCATTTT. It translates to CASEGQGNQPQHF. The chain is built from TRBV12-3 or TRBV12-4 and TRBJ1-5; 10 nucleotides agree with TRBD1. V shed 8 bases, J shed 4 bases, and the junction held 2 bases outside the gene matches. There are 13 residues in the CDR3.

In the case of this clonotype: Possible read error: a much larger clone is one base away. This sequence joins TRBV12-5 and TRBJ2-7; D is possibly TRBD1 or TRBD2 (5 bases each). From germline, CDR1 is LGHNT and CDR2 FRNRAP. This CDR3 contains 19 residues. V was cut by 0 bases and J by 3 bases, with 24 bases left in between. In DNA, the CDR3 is TGTGCTAGTGGTTTGGTAGTAGGTCGGGGCCACACAAACAACTACGAGCAGTACTTC. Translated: CASGLVVGRGHTNNYEQYF.

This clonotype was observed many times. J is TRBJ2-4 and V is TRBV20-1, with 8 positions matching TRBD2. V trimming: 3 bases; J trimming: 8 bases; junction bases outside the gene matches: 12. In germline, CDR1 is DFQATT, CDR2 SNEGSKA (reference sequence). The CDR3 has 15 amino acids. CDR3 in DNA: TGCAGTGCTAGCCCCGCGGAGCGGGGGCTCCACATTCAGTACTTC. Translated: CSASPAERGLHIQYF.

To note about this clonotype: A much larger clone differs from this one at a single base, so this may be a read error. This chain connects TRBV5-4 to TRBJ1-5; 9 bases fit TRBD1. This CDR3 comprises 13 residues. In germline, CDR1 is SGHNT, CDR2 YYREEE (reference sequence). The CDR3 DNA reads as TGTGCCATCAGCAGGGGACAGGGACTGCCCCAGCATTTT. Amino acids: CAISRGQGLPQHF. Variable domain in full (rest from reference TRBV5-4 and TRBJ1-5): ETGVTQSPTHLIKTRGQQVTLRCSSQSGHNTVSWYQQALGQGPQFIFQYYREEENGRGNFPPRFSGLQFPNYSSELNVNALELDDSALYLCAISRGQGLPQHFGDGTRLSIL.

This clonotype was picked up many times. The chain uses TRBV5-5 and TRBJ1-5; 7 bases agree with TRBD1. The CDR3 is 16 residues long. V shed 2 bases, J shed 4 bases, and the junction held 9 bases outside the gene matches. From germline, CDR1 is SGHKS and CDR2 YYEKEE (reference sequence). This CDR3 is CASSLQGTFGNQPQHF. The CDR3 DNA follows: TGTGCCAGCAGCTTACAGGGGACTTTTGGAAATCAGCCCCAGCATTTT.

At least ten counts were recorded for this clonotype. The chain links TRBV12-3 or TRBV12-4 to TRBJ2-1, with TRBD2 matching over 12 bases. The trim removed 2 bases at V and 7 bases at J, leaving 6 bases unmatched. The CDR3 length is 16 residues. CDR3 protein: CASSLRASGGVNEQFF. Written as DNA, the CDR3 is TGTGCCAGCAGTTTAAGAGCTAGCGGGGGGGTAAATGAGCAGTTCTTC.

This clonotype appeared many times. The chain's CDR3 is CASSFWEGADTQYF. CDR3 nucleotide sequence: TGTGCCAGCAGTTTTTGGGAAGGCGCAGATACGCAGTATTTT. The chain joins TRBV28 to TRBJ2-3, with unresolved D. CDR1 MDHEN and CDR2 SYDVKM come from the germline V gene. The ends were cut back, 3 bases at V and 4 bases at J, with 11 bases in the middle. The CDR3 loop spans 14 amino acids.

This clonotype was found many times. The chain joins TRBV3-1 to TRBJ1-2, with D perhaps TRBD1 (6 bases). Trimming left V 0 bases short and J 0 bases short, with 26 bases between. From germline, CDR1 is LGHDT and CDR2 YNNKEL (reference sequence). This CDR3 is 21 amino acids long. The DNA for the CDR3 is TGTGCCAGCAGCCAAGATAAACGGCAGGGGATACAACGGGGAGCTAACTATGGCTACACCTTC. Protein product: CASSQDKRQGIQRGANYGYTF.

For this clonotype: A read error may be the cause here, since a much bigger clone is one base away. The CDR3 sequence: CASSSSFTGDTQYF. For the CDR3, the DNA is TGTGCCAGCAGTTCTTCCTTCACGGGAGATACGCAGTATTTT. This rearrangement joins TRBV12-3 or TRBV12-4 to TRBJ2-3; D is undetermined. The CDR3 length is 14 residues. V gave up 4 bases and J gave up 5 bases, with 13 bases separating them.